The 12 T cell receptor beta chains below were found in one sample sequenced in a study of OX40 agonist ivuxolimab in advanced cancers. Data came from immunoSEQ multiplex PCR; TCRdb stores just in-frame clones and leaves some out. Among tens of thousands of clones, 90% to 95% were seen once, and the ten largest hold roughly 20%. The material sequenced was CD4+ or CD8+ T cells sorted from blood, taken in a trial of the OX40 agonist ivuxolimab. The receptors stem from an adult with an advanced solid tumor such as melanoma, head and neck, liver or kidney cancer.

The V and J genes are TRBV6-6 and TRBJ1-5; 7 bases are shared with TRBD1. CDR3 length equals 15 residues. The germline gives CDR1 MNHNY, CDR2 SVGAGI (reference sequence). V lost 0 bases, J lost 2 bases, and 1 base stayed unmatched. The CDR3 DNA sequence: TGTGCCAGCAGTTACTCCACAGGGGGCAATCAGCCCCAGCATTTT. Encoded protein: CASSYSTGGNQPQHF.

CDR3 in DNA: TGTGCCAGCAGCTTGAAATTAAGGAACACTGAAGCTTTCTTT. Translated: CASSLKLRNTEAFF. The rearrangement uses TRBV5-5 and TRBJ1-1; D is undetermined. V gave up 1 base and J gave up 1 base, with 8 bases separating them. Germline V gene sequence: CDR1 SGHKS, CDR2 YYEKEE (reference sequence). The CDR3 totals 14 residues.

This sequence joins TRBV7-2 and TRBJ2-7; 9 bases agree with TRBD1. This CDR3 region has 16 residues. Germline CDR1 is SGHTA and CDR2 is FQGNSA. After removal of 0 bases from V and 4 bases from J, the junction contained 7 bases not matched to a gene. Here the CDR3 reads CASSLATGTGWYEQYF. The CDR3 DNA follows: TGTGCCAGCAGCTTAGCCACCGGGACAGGGTGGTACGAGCAGTACTTC.

The chain uses TRBV18 and TRBJ2-1; D is perhaps TRBD1 (5 bases). CDR1 is KGHSH, CDR2 LQKENI, per germline. Deletions cut 2 bases from V and 4 bases from J, with 15 bases between. There are 16 residues in the CDR3. Here the CDR3 reads CASSPVLTGAYNEQFF. The CDR3 DNA reads TGTGCCAGCTCACCAGTTTTGACTGGGGCGTACAATGAGCAGTTCTTC.

The chain carries TRBV6-5 and TRBJ1-5; D is unresolved. Germline V gene data show CDR1 as MNHEY and CDR2 as SVGAGI. V was pared by 6 bases and J by 2 bases, with 17 bases between. This CDR3 is 16 amino acids long. The CDR3, as DNA: TGTGCCAGCAGGTACAGCAGCGGGCGTCGCAATCAGCCCCAGCATTTT. It specifies CASRYSSGRRNQPQHF.

V is TRBV4-1 and J is TRBJ1-1; D not resolved. Trimming stripped 0 bases from V and 0 bases from J, with 5 bases between. The germline gives CDR1 MGHRA, CDR2 YSYEKL. The CDR3 extends over 14 amino acids. The CDR3 region has the DNA TGCGCCAGCAGCCAAGATTGGGTGAACACTGAAGCTTTCTTT. Its translation: CASSQDWVNTEAFF.

The chain's CDR3 is CASNDGTFEQYF. The CDR3 DNA sequence: TGTGCCAGCAATGACGGGACTTTCGAGCAGTACTTC. The chain uses TRBV6-5 and TRBJ2-7, with a possible D match to TRBD2 (6 bases). The CDR3 has 12 amino acids. Trimming shortened V by 7 bases and J by 6 bases, and 13 bases separated the two germline ends. Germline V CDR1 and CDR2: MNHEY, SVGAGI.

The J gene is TRBJ1-3, the V gene TRBV4-3; D unclear. V shed 0 bases and J shed 2 bases, with 8 bases lying between them. CDR1 and CDR2 (germline): LGHNA, YSLEER. This CDR3 region has 15 residues. CDR3 protein: CASSQDGEAGNTIYF. Written as DNA, the CDR3 is TGCGCCAGCAGCCAAGATGGTGAGGCTGGAAACACCATATATTTT.

V gene TRBV18 combines with J gene TRBJ2-7, with TRBD2 matching 7 bases. The V and J ends lost 3 bases and 0 bases, in that order; junction bases with no gene match: 8. The CDR3 is 16 amino acids. CDR1 KGHSH and CDR2 LQKENI come from the germline V gene. The chain's CDR3 is CASSPDSSGPSYEQYF. The CDR3 DNA reads TGTGCCAGCTCACCCGACTCTAGCGGCCCCTCCTACGAGCAGTACTTC. Drawing the rest from reference TRBV18 and TRBJ2-7, the complete variable domain is NAGVMQNPRHLVRRRGQEARLRCSPMKGHSHVYWYRQLPEEGLKFMVYLQKENIIDESGMPKERFSAEFPKEGPSILRIQQVVRGDSAAYFCASSPDSSGPSYEQYFGPGTRLTVT.

V and J are TRBV11-2 and TRBJ2-7; 10 nucleotides match TRBD2. CDR1 is SGHAT, CDR2 FQNNGV, per germline. The CDR3 is made up of 15 amino acids. CDR3 region: CACTPLAGVSYEQYF. The CDR3 bases are TGTGCTTGTACCCCGCTAGCGGGAGTTTCCTACGAGCAGTACTTC.

The chain is built from TRBV19 and TRBJ1-1; D ambiguous. Germline V gene sequence: CDR1 LNHDA, CDR2 SQIVND (reference sequence). V was shortened by 8 bases and J by 0 bases, with 10 bases between the two germline ends. The CDR3 covers 13 residues. CDR3 residues: CASGTALNTEAFF. The CDR3, as DNA: TGTGCCAGTGGAACCGCCCTGAACACTGAAGCTTTCTTT.

The CDR3 nucleotides read TGTGCCAGCAGTTTCCCCCGGACAGGTGTTAATGAAAAACTGTTTTTT. It yields the protein CASSFPRTGVNEKLFF. The chain carries TRBV28 and TRBJ1-4, with 7 bases matching TRBD1. The CDR3 totals 16 residues. Germline trimming cut 3 bases from V and 4 bases from J; bases unmatched to any gene: 8. CDR1 and CDR2 from the germline V gene are MDHEN and SYDVKM.